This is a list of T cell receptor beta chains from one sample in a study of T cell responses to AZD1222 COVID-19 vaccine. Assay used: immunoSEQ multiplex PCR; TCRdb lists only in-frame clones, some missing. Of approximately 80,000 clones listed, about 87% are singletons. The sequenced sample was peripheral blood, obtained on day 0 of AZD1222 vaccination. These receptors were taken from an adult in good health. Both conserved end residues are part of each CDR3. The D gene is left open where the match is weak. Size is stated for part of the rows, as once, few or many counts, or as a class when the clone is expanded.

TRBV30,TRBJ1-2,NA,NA,CAWSVGIGYTF,TGTGCCTGGAGTGTAGGGATTGGCTACACCTTC
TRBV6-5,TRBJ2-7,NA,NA,CASSPHQYEQYF,TGTGCCAGCAGTCCCCACCAATACGAGCAGTACTTC
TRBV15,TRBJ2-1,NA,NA,CATSRGPHEDNEQFF,TGTGCCACCAGCAGAGGTCCCCATGAGGACAATGAGCAGTTCTTC
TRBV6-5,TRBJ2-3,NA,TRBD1,CASSYGTVTDTQYF,TGTGCCAGCAGTTACGGGACAGTCACAGATACGCAGTATTTT
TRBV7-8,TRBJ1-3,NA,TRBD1,CASSSQGDGGNTIYF,TGTGCCAGCAGCTCACAGGGGGACGGTGGAAACACCATATATTTT
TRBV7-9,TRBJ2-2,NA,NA,CASSSQSNTGELFF,TGTGCCAGCAGCTCTCAGAGTAACACCGGGGAGCTGTTTTTT
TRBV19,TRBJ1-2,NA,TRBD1,CASSLGTGLLNYGYTF,TGTGCCAGTAGTCTCGGGACAGGCCTACTTAACTATGGCTACACCTTC
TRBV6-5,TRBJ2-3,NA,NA,CASSYKWHYTDTQYF,TGTGCCAGCAGTTACAAATGGCACTACACAGATACGCAGTATTTT
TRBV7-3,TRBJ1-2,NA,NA,CASSAQVGYGYTF,TGTGCCAGCAGCGCCCAGGTGGGCTATGGCTACACCTTC
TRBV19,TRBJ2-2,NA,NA,CASSREGDLPAGELFF,TGTGCCTCCTCAAGAGAAGGAGACTTACCCGCCGGGGAGCTGTTTTTT
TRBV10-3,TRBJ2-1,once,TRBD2,CAISGLAGGGLEQFF,TGTGCCATCAGTGGGCTGGCGGGGGGTGGCCTCGAGCAGTTCTTC
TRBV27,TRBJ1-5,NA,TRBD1,CASSGTGRQPQHF,TGTGCCAGCAGCGGGACAGGCCGTCAGCCCCAGCATTTT
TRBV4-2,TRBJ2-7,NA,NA,CASSQELRGWDEQYF,TGTGCCAGCAGCCAAGAATTGCGGGGTTGGGACGAGCAGTACTTC
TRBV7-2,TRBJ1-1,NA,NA,CASSPGGINTEAFF,TGTGCCAGCAGCCCCGGGGGCATAAACACTGAAGCTTTCTTT
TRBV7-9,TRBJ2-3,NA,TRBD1,CASSLGTGLNLRTDTQYF,TGTGCCAGCAGCCTGGGGACAGGCCTTAACCTTCGCACAGATACGCAGTATTTT
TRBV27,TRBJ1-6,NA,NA,CASSLQGSSYNSPLHF,TGTGCCAGCAGCCTACAGGGAAGCTCCTATAATTCACCCCTCCACTTT
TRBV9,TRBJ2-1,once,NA,CASSPGLHNEQFF,TGTGCCAGCAGCCCGGGACTCCACAATGAGCAGTTCTTC
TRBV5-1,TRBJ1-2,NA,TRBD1,CASTSRTGANYGYTF,TGCGCCAGCACCTCGAGGACAGGGGCGAACTATGGCTACACCTTC
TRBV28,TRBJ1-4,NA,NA,CASSLAGTDNEKLFF,TGTGCCAGCAGTTTAGCCGGGACGGATAATGAAAAACTGTTTTTT
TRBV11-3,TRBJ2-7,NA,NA,CASSLGGTTGYEQYF,TGTGCCAGCAGCTTAGGGGGTACGACGGGGTACGAGCAGTACTTC
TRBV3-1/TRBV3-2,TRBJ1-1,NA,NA,CASSQSRGWVTEAFF,TGTGCCAGCAGCCAAAGTCGGGGGTGGGTCACTGAAGCTTTCTTT
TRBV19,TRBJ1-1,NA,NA,CASSMLSGMAEAFF,TGTGCCAGTAGTATGCTGTCAGGAATGGCTGAAGCTTTCTTT
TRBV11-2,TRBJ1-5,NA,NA,CASSLVPVGQPQHF,TGTGCCAGCAGCTTAGTTCCTGTCGGGCAGCCCCAGCATTTT
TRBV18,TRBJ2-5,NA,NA,CASSPPSRGETQYF,TGTGCCAGCTCACCCCCGAGTCGTGGGGAGACCCAGTACTTC
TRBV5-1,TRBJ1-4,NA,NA,CASSLGPQSEKLFF,TGCGCCAGCAGCTTGGGCCCCCAGAGTGAAAAACTGTTTTTT
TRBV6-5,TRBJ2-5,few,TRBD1,CASSSDRDQETQYF,TGTGCCAGCAGTTCGGACAGGGACCAAGAGACCCAGTACTTC
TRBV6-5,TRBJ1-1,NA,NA,CASVPVGLMNTEAFF,TGTGCCAGCGTCCCAGTGGGACTGATGAACACTGAAGCTTTCTTT
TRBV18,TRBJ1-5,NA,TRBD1,CASSPPGRTGIGTQHF,TGTGCCAGCTCACCACCAGGTCGGACAGGCATCGGAACCCAGCATTTT
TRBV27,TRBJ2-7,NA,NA,CASSSSDEQYF,TGTGCCAGCAGTTCCTCGGACGAGCAGTACTTC
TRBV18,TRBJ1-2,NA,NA,CASSPGGDWYGYTF,TGTGCCAGCTCACCAGGGGGAGATTGGTATGGCTACACCTTC
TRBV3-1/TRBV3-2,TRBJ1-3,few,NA,CASSQDGGASGNTIYF,TGTGCCAGCAGCCAAGATGGTGGTGCTTCTGGAAACACCATATATTTT
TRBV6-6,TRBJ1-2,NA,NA,CASSRRTDNMLANYGYTF,TGTGCCAGCAGTCGTCGGACAGACAACATGTTAGCTAACTATGGCTACACCTTC
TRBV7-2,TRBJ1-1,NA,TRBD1,CAGAPGQGFTEAFF,TGTGCCGGAGCGCCGGGACAGGGCTTCACTGAAGCTTTCTTT
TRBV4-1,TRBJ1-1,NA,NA,CASSRQPSPMNTEAFF,TGCGCCAGCAGCAGACAGCCCTCCCCTATGAACACTGAAGCTTTCTTT
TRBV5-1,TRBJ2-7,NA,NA,CASSRNAQPYEQYF,TGCGCCAGCAGCAGAAACGCCCAACCCTACGAGCAGTACTTC
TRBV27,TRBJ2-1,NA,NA,CASSPGQLSYNEQFF,TGTGCCAGCAGTCCCGGACAGCTCTCCTACAATGAGCAGTTCTTC
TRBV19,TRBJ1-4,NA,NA,CASRIWGHVGEKLFF,TGTGCCAGTAGAATATGGGGCCACGTGGGTGAAAAACTGTTTTTT
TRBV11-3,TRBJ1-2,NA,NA,CASSIRDANYGYTF,TGTGCCAGCAGCATAAGAGACGCTAACTATGGCTACACCTTC
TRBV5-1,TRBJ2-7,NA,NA,CASSFSGPSYEQYF,TGCGCCAGCAGCTTCTCCGGGCCTTCCTACGAGCAGTACTTC
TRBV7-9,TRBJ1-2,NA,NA,CASSPPFTNYGYTF,TGTGCCAGCAGCCCTCCTTTTACTAACTATGGCTACACCTTC
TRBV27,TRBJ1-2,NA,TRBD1,CASSLTGPPYGYTF,TGTGCCAGCAGTTTGACAGGGCCCCCCTATGGCTACACCTTC
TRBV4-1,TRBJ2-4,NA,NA,CASSQDFNIQYF,TGCGCCAGCAGCCAAGATTTCAACATTCAGTACTTC
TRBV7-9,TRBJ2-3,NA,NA,CASREFDGADTQYF,TGTGCCAGCAGGGAATTCGATGGGGCAGATACGCAGTATTTT
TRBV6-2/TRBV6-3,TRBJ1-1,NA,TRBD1,CASSNRGDTEAFF,TGTGCCAGCAGTAACAGGGGTGACACTGAAGCTTTCTTT
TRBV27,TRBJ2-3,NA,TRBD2,CASSSIAGGFTDTQYF,TGTGCCAGCAGCTCCATAGCGGGGGGGTTCACAGATACGCAGTATTTT
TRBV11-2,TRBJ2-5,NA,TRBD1,CASSLDRGRGETQYF,TGTGCCAGCAGCTTAGATAGGGGGCGAGGAGAGACCCAGTACTTC
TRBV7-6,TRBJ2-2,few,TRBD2,CASRPTSGVDTGELFF,TGTGCCAGCAGGCCAACTAGCGGGGTAGACACCGGGGAGCTGTTTTTT
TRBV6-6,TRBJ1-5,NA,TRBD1,CASSATGEAQPQHF,TGTGCCAGCAGTGCAACAGGGGAAGCTCAGCCCCAGCATTTT
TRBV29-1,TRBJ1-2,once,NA,CSVEDPAGKANYGYTF,TGCAGCGTTGAAGACCCCGCAGGAAAAGCTAACTATGGCTACACCTTC
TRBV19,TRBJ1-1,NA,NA,CASSIFGNTEAFF,TGTGCCAGTAGTATTTTCGGGAACACTGAAGCTTTCTTT
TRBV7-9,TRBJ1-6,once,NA,CASSSPAGANNSPLHF,TGTGCCAGCAGCTCACCAGCAGGTGCAAATAATTCACCCCTCCACTTT
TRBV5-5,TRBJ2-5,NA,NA,CASSLDHNQETQYF,TGTGCCAGCAGCTTGGACCATAACCAAGAGACCCAGTACTTC
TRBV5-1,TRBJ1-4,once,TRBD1,CASSLGTGVGEKLFF,TGCGCCAGCAGCTTGGGGACAGGGGTTGGTGAAAAACTGTTTTTT
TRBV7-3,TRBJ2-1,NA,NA,CASSLSGGPINEQFF,TGTGCCAGCAGCTTGAGTGGGGGTCCTATTAATGAGCAGTTCTTC
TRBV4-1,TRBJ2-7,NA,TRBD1,CASSPGRDRDYEQYF,TGCGCCAGCAGCCCAGGTAGGGACAGGGACTACGAGCAGTACTTC